This T cell receptor (beta chain) was sequenced during a study of blood T cell repertoires in COVID-19. Study context: COVID-19 samples, acute and convalescent, were from the United States, Italy and Spain. Nucleic acid was either cDNA or gDNA, and it came from T cells, B-cell-depleted T cells, or PBMCs.

The CDR3 extends over 17 amino acids. Unmatched junction bases numbered 10, after V lost 3 bases and J lost 2 bases. The germline V gene encodes CDR1 SEHNR and CDR2 FQNEAQ (reference sequence). In the study's own analysis: Amplifying reference gene primers gave estimates of nucleated cell counts. Clones were sequenced by immunoSEQ multiplex PCR, and TCRdb holds only the in-frame ones, with some missing. V and J calls and clone size are given by that table; D and trimming were obtained from the DNA. The table has roughly 200,000 clones, 75% to 90% seen once; the top ten hold roughly 11%. Sequenced sample: peripheral blood. The chain combines TRBV7-9 with TRBJ2-7, with TRBD1 matching 10 bases. The sequence derives from a human donor with active or convalescent COVID-19. The donor label of this sample is uncertain. CDR3 residues: CASSFPPRGTGAYEQYF. The CDR3 region has the DNA TGTGCCAGCAGCTTCCCTCCTCGCGGGACAGGGGCCTACGAGCAGTACTTC.